This record covers a single T cell receptor beta chain. No antigen is known for it. The sample comes from a study of post-analysis software for immune sequencing data. Unique molecular identifiers had been added to the TCR beta cDNA libraries. Hundreds of thousands of cDNA molecules came from around 1 to 10 million T cells. One entry per CDR3 protein, called by TCRdb with MiXCR from the PCR reads. The sample has roughly 600,000 distinct CDR3 sequences, 44% seen once; the top ten hold about 1.5%. The CDR3 length is 16 residues. J lost 7 bases, V lost 1 base, and 9 bases had no gene match. The germline V gene encodes CDR1 PRHDT and CDR2 FYEKMQ (reference sequence). General study results and limits: A handful of TRBV segments were significantly more frequent in patients than in controls. TRBV5-6, TRBV5-1 and TRBV20-1 were among these segments.

The receptor was isolated from a girl under 18 with multiple sclerosis. The rearrangement joins TRBV13 to TRBJ2-5; 10 nucleotides align to TRBD1. Specimen: blood. The CDR3 protein is CASSLAADRGQGTQYF. CDR3 nucleotide sequence: TGTGCCAGCAGCTTAGCCGCTGACAGGGGGCAGGGGACCCAGTACTTC.